These T cell receptor beta chains were read from a single sample in a study of cytomegalovirus exposure and HLA in healthy donors. This table comes from immunoSEQ multiplex PCR, and its TCRdb copy is limited to in-frame clones, with some not included. The table has 95,000 to 100,000 clones, roughly 82% seen once. Source material: PBMCs. The receptors originated from a human donor in good health. Each CDR3 is given with its conserved first and last residue. The order of the fields is clone size, J gene, D gene, V gene, CDR3 DNA, CDR3 protein. A D gene is named only where the DNA matches it firmly. Size values are once, few and many counts, or a class for expanded clones, and some rows have none.

once	TRBJ1-2	-	TRBV6-6	TGTGCCAGCAGTTACTCGGGCAGAACCAACTATGGCTACACCTTC	CASSYSGRTNYGYTF
once	TRBJ1-3	-	TRBV7-9	TGTGCCGGCCTCGGGGGGGCCCTTGGAAACACCATATATTTT	CAGLGGALGNTIYF
once	TRBJ2-7	-	TRBV6-1	TGTGCCAGCCTCTTCAACACGGTAGCGGAGCAGTACTTC	CASLFNTVAEQYF
-	TRBJ1-1	-	TRBV2	TGTGCCAGCAGTGGACAGGCTGTCACCGAAGCTTTCTTT	CASSGQAVTEAFF
-	TRBJ1-6	-	TRBV6-1	TGTGCCAGCAGTAACGAGGGACATTATAATTCACCCCTCCACTTT	CASSNEGHYNSPLHF
few	TRBJ1-5	-	TRBV6-5	TGTGCCAGCAGTTACCAGGGGTCCCAGCCCCAGCATTTT	CASSYQGSQPQHF
-	TRBJ2-1	TRBD1	TRBV4-2	TGTGCCAGCAGCCAATTTGGACAGGCCTCCTACAATGAGCAGTTCTTC	CASSQFGQASYNEQFF
-	TRBJ2-4	-	TRBV6-5	TGTGCCAGCACCGTACCCAATCGGGACATTCAGTACTTC	CASTVPNRDIQYF
-	TRBJ2-5	-	TRBV6-6	TGTGCCAGCAGGAACCCCACAGGGAGGGTCGAGACCCAGTACTTC	CASRNPTGRVETQYF
-	TRBJ2-1	TRBD1	TRBV7-9	TGTGCCAGCAGCGGAACCGGGACAGAGTACAATGAGCAGTTCTTC	CASSGTGTEYNEQFF
few	TRBJ2-2	TRBD1	TRBV2	TGTGCCAGCAGTGAGGGACAGGGGGCCACCGGGGAGCTGTTTTTT	CASSEGQGATGELFF
-	TRBJ2-3	-	TRBV5-4	TGTGCCAGCAGCTCCTCGGGAGATACGCAGTATTTT	CASSSSGDTQYF
-	TRBJ1-5	-	TRBV19	TGTGCCAGTAGTATCGTTATAAATCAGCCCCAGCATTTT	CASSIVINQPQHF
-	TRBJ1-4	TRBD1	TRBV19	TGTGCCAGTAGGCAACAGGGGGCTCGGACAAAACTGTTTTTT	CASRQQGARTKLFF
few	TRBJ2-1	-	TRBV19	TGTGCCAGTACCCCCTCACGGGGGGCTTACAATGAGCAGTTCTTC	CASTPSRGAYNEQFF
-	TRBJ1-1	-	TRBV5-8	TGTGCCAGCAGACCAGGTAGCGGTCCGGAGGCTTTCTTT	CASRPGSGPEAFF
-	TRBJ1-5	-	TRBV6-6	TGTGCCAGCAGGGCACAGGTAATGGTCAATCAGCCCCAGCATTTT	CASRAQVMVNQPQHF
-	TRBJ1-2	-	TRBV5-5	TGTGCCAGCAGCCCGGAGGTGACAGGCCTTGGTGGCTACACCTTC	CASSPEVTGLGGYTF
-	TRBJ1-4	TRBD1	TRBV5-8	TGTGCCAGCAGCTCGGGACAGCTGGCAACTAATGAAAAACTGTTTTTT	CASSSGQLATNEKLFF